This T cell receptor beta chain derives from a study of CXCR3-negative and CXCR3-positive naive CD8 T cells. Study-wide findings and caveats: More hydrophobic TRB CDR3s were found in CXCR3-positive naive cells than in CXCR3-negative naive cells.

Details on this clonotype: Its cognate antigen is unknown.

Investigators sorted each CD8+ T cell subset in triplicate, taking 300,000 or so cells each time. UMI-labeled TRB cDNA libraries were prepared by 5' RACE. TCRdb reanalyzed the 5' RACE reads and collapses them to one entry per CDR3 protein, without DNA. The clone table shows roughly 7,300 distinct CDR3 sequences, with the ten largest holding around 1.4%. The source is a human donor in good health. Some clones in this sample may be carry-over from other donors' samples. Input material: naive CXCR3+ CD8+ T cells from blood. This sample's subset: CD45RO-CCR7+CD27+CD95- naive CD8+ T cells expressing CXCR3 (TNR3+).

The CDR3 region is CSARDRQGGENTEAFF. The rearrangement links TRBV20-1 to TRBJ1-1; with no DNA, the TCRdb D assignment of TRBD1 cannot be verified. The CDR3 totals 16 residues. The V gene's germline CDR1 is DFQATT and CDR2 SNEGSKA (reference sequence).